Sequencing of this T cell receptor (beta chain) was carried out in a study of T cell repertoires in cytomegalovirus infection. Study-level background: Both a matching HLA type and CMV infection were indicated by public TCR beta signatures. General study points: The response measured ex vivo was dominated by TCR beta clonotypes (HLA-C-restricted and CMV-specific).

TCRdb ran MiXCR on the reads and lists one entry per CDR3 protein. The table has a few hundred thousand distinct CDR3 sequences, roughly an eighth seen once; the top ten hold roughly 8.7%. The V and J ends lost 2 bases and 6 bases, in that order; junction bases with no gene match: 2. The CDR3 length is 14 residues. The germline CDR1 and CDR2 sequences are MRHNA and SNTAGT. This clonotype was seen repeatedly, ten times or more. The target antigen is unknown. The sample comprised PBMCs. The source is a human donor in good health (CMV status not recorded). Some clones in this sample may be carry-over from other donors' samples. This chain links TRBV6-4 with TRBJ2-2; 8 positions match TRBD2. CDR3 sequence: CASSDDGGAGELFF. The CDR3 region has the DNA TGTGCCAGCAGTGACGACGGGGGGGCCGGGGAGCTGTTTTTT.